This is a list of T cell receptor beta chains from one sample in a study of T cell responses to AZD1222 COVID-19 vaccine. Assay used: immunoSEQ multiplex PCR; TCRdb lists only in-frame clones, some missing. In the table there are about 140,000 clones, about 92% of which are singletons. Sequencing used peripheral blood, obtained 28 days after the second AZD1222 dose. Source of these receptors: an adult who received the AZD1222 COVID-19 vaccine. Both conserved end residues are part of each CDR3. The D gene is left open where the match is weak.

d_call,v_call,j_call,cdr3_aa,cdr3_nt
TRBD1,TRBV6-5,TRBJ1-2,CASTWDRGSPHTF,TGTGCCAGCACCTGGGACAGGGGAAGCCCTCACACCTTC
TRBD2,TRBV7-2,TRBJ2-2,CASSPLRLAEVGELFF,TGTGCCAGCAGCCCCCTTCGACTAGCGGAGGTCGGGGAGCTGTTTTTT
TRBD1,TRBV18,TRBJ1-3,CASSPLGQGAFSGNTIYF,TGTGCCAGCTCACCATTAGGACAGGGCGCTTTCTCTGGAAACACCATATATTTT
.,TRBV18,TRBJ1-1,CASSPWVVGQIMNTEAFF,TGTGCCAGCTCACCGTGGGTAGTCGGACAGATTATGAACACTGAAGCTTTCTTT
.,TRBV23-1,TRBJ2-4,CASSQKQLAKNIQYF,TGCGCCAGCAGTCAAAAACAGCTAGCCAAAAACATTCAGTACTTC
.,TRBV6-2/TRBV6-3,TRBJ2-1,CASSSFEGRYNEQFF,TGTGCCAGCAGTTCTTTCGAGGGACGGTACAATGAGCAGTTCTTC
.,TRBV20-1,TRBJ1-2,CSANDRTNGYTF,TGCAGTGCTAATGACAGGACAAATGGCTACACCTTC
.,TRBV7-8,TRBJ1-4,CASSLAPSGSREKLFF,TGTGCCAGCAGCTTAGCGCCGTCGGGGTCTAGAGAAAAACTGTTTTTT
.,TRBV5-1,TRBJ2-5,CASSLRSQSGQETQYF,TGCGCCAGCAGCTTACGGTCCCAAAGCGGGCAAGAGACCCAGTACTTC
TRBD1,TRBV25-1,TRBJ1-6,CASSEGPGQYSYNSPLHF,TGTGCCAGCAGTGAAGGCCCGGGACAGTACTCCTATAATTCACCCCTCCACTTT
.,TRBV19,TRBJ2-3,CASSGTYTDTQYF,TGTGCCAGTTCCGGGACCTACACAGATACGCAGTATTTT
.,TRBV7-6,TRBJ1-5,CASSPPGSNQPQHF,TGTGCCAGCAGCCCCCCAGGGAGCAATCAGCCCCAGCATTTT
TRBD1,TRBV28,TRBJ1-3,CASRGTASGNTIYF,TGTGCCAGCCGCGGGACAGCCTCTGGAAACACCATATATTTT